There are many counts of the clone carrying this T cell receptor beta chain. Antigen unknown. The cDNA was produced through 5'RACE with 10-nucleotide random UMIs. MiXCR was run by TCRdb on the 5' RACE reads, yielding one entry per CDR3 protein. The table shows around 130,000 distinct CDR3 sequences, with around 3% occurring only once. The data originate from a study of neurological immune-mediated disorders. Notes on the study in general: One related-CDR3 cluster, found by phylogenetic grouping, held repertoires of 18 of 34 multiple sclerosis patients and is a possible signature. TCR-beta repertoires seemed private in all groups, with no expanded CDR3 amino acid sequences shared.

The unsorted libraries originated from 2 million PBMCs kept at -80 C. The CDR3 is made up of 13 amino acids. Germline V gene lookup returns CDR1 LGHNA and CDR2 YSLEER. The V and J ends lost 0 bases and 14 bases, in that order; junction bases with no gene match: 7. The source material was PBMCs. The chain combines TRBV4-3 with TRBJ2-5; 9 bases align to TRBD1. The sequence came from a woman aged 30 to 39 with multiple sclerosis. CDR3 loop: CASSQDLGTGTYF. The CDR3 nucleotides are TGCGCCAGCAGCCAAGATCTAGGGACAGGGACTTACTTC.